This note documents a single T cell receptor beta chain sequence. Its antigen remains unknown. The assay was immunoSEQ multiplex PCR, and TCRdb's table has in-frame clones only and misses some. The repertoire holds around 120,000 clones, with about 93% as singletons. Second doses were pooled across both intervals (about 4 or about 12 weeks). The source of the sample is a study of T cell responses to AZD1222 COVID-19 vaccine. This CDR3 contains 12 residues. The V end lost 3 bases, the J end lost 4 bases, and 6 bases lay between the germline ends. Broader study findings: Donors, mostly white British, included more females; clonal diversity was possibly underestimated.

Sample: peripheral blood, taken 28 days after the second AZD1222 dose. The V call is TRBV12-3 or TRBV12-4, the J call TRBJ1-1; D remains unclear. The TCR comes from an adult who received the AZD1222 COVID-19 vaccine. This CDR3 reads CASSFGSTEAFF. The CDR3 bases are TGTGCCAGCAGTTTCGGCAGCACTGAAGCTTTCTTT.